This T cell receptor beta chain was recorded in a study of cytomegalovirus exposure and HLA in healthy donors. Use of 60 Vbeta and 13 Jbeta primers characterized the PCR. Sequencing was performed with immunoSEQ multiplex PCR; in TCRdb, only in-frame clones are kept and a portion is missing. Here the sample spans 90,000 to 120,000 clones, 77% being singletons. This receptor was identified in a male donor in good health and CMV-seronegative. The sample consisted of PBMCs.

DNA for the CDR3: TGTGCCAGCAGCCGAGCAATGCCGGGACAGGGGGGCGGCGAGCAGTACTTC. It translates to CASSRAMPGQGGGEQYF. V is TRBV4-2 and J is TRBJ2-7; 11 positions match TRBD1. The J segment lost 6 bases and the V segment lost 4 bases, leaving 14 bases of the junction unmatched. There are 17 residues in the CDR3. Germline assignment: CDR1 LGHNA and CDR2 YNFKEQ.